The rows below give T cell receptor beta chains drawn from one sample of a study of blood T cell repertoires in COVID-19. TCRdb keeps only in-frame clones here, not all; method: immunoSEQ multiplex PCR. The sample carries about 320,000 clones, approximately 88% recorded once. Specimen: peripheral blood. The receptors derive from a man aged 18-30 years who had recovered from COVID-19. The CDR3 runs from the conserved cysteine through the conserved F or W. D genes are given only for firm matches. Expanded clones get a size class; other rows say once, few or many, or leave the size out.

j_call,clone_size,v_call,d_call,cdr3_nt,cdr3_aa
TRBJ1-5,.,TRBV13,TRBD1,TGTGCCAGCAGCCCGGGACAGGGATCTGGCAATCAGCCCCAGCATTTT,CASSPGQGSGNQPQHF
TRBJ2-4,once,TRBV4-1,TRBD1,TGCGCCAGCAGCCAAGACTTTCCGGGACAGGGGGGCAGGTACTTC,CASSQDFPGQGGRYF
TRBJ1-2,.,TRBV7-2,.,TGTGCCAGCAGCCAGACAGATAACTATGGCTACACCTTC,CASSQTDNYGYTF
TRBJ2-1,.,TRBV6-2/TRBV6-3,TRBD2,TGTGCCAGCAGTTATGCTGGACTAGTTGTCAATGAGCAGTTCTTC,CASSYAGLVVNEQFF
TRBJ1-3,.,TRBV4-2,TRBD1,TGTGCCAGCAGCCAAGATTGGGAAGCGGGACAGGGGAGGCCCGGAAACACCATATATTTT,CASSQDWEAGQGRPGNTIYF
TRBJ2-1,.,TRBV30,TRBD2,TGTGCCTGGAGTTCGTTAGCGGGAGGTCGTAATGAGCAGTTCTTC,CAWSSLAGGRNEQFF
TRBJ1-2,once,TRBV29-1,.,TGCAGCGTTACCCTCCCTCCTCCAGGAAGCTATGGCTACACCTTC,CSVTLPPPGSYGYTF
TRBJ1-1,.,TRBV3-1/TRBV3-2,.,TGTGCCAGCAGCCAAGATCTAGGTCCCGAAGCTTTCTTT,CASSQDLGPEAFF
TRBJ2-7,once,TRBV6-2/TRBV6-3,TRBD1,TGTGCCAGCAGTACATCCGGGACAGTGGCTTTCGAGCAGTACTTC,CASSTSGTVAFEQYF
TRBJ1-4,.,TRBV5-1,TRBD1,TGCGCCAGCAGCTTTTCGACAGGGTCTAATGAAAAACTGTTTTTT,CASSFSTGSNEKLFF
TRBJ2-7,.,TRBV27,TRBD1,TGTGCCAGCAGCTTGGGACAGGGGGCCCACGAGCAGTACTTC,CASSLGQGAHEQYF
TRBJ2-1,.,TRBV6-5,.,TGTGCCAGCAGTTACTCCCGAGCCACTGAGCAGTTCTTC,CASSYSRATEQFF
TRBJ2-1,.,TRBV3-1/TRBV3-2,TRBD2,TGTGCCAGCAGCCCCCGGACTAGCGGTAACAATGAGCAGTTCTTC,CASSPRTSGNNEQFF
TRBJ2-7,.,TRBV15,TRBD2,TGTGCCACCAGCAGAGGGTTAGGACTAGCGGGACCTTTGGGTGAGCAGTACTTC,CATSRGLGLAGPLGEQYF
TRBJ1-1,.,TRBV7-3,.,TGTGCCAGCAGCTTAAATCGGTACACTGAAGCTTTCTTT,CASSLNRYTEAFF
TRBJ2-1,.,TRBV5-1,TRBD2,TGCGCCAGCAGCTTGGTCCTAGCGGGAGGCCATGATGAGCAGTTCTTC,CASSLVLAGGHDEQFF
TRBJ2-3,.,TRBV13,TRBD1,TGTGCCAGCAGCTTAGGCAGGGGGCACGATACGCAGTATTTT,CASSLGRGHDTQYF
TRBJ2-7,.,TRBV6-1,.,TGTGCCAGCAGTGATGAGGGCTCAATGAGCTCCTACGAGCAGTACTTC,CASSDEGSMSSYEQYF
TRBJ2-2,.,TRBV7-9,.,TGTGCCAGCAGGCCCGCGGCCGGGGAGCTGTTTTTT,CASRPAAGELFF
TRBJ1-3,once,TRBV18,.,TGTGCCAGCTCACCACCGTCAGGGGCCCCATCTGGAAACACCATATATTTT,CASSPPSGAPSGNTIYF
TRBJ2-7,once,TRBV15,.,TGTGCCACCAGCAGAGACCGCGACAGCTATACCTACGAGCAGTACTTC,CATSRDRDSYTYEQYF
TRBJ1-4,.,TRBV6-2/TRBV6-3,.,TGTGCCAGCAGTTGGGGCAGGACCGATGAAAAACTGTTTTTT,CASSWGRTDEKLFF
TRBJ1-1,.,TRBV30,.,TGTGCCTGGAGGTTTGAGGTGAGGGACACTGAAGCTTTCTTT,CAWRFEVRDTEAFF
TRBJ1-2,.,TRBV6-2/TRBV6-3,.,TGTGCCAGCAGTTCTTCAGAAGGGGTCTATGGCTACACCTTC,CASSSSEGVYGYTF
TRBJ2-2,.,TRBV27,TRBD2,TGTGCCAGCAGTTTATTCGGACTAGCGGAAACGAACACCGGGGAGCTGTTTTTT,CASSLFGLAETNTGELFF
TRBJ2-7,.,TRBV20-1,.,TGCAGTGCTCCCTTCCCGGTCGAGCAGTACTTC,CSAPFPVEQYF
TRBJ1-5,.,TRBV9,TRBD1,TGTGCCAGCAGGGCCGGGACAGGGGGGAGCAATCAGCCCCAGCATTTT,CASRAGTGGSNQPQHF
TRBJ1-2,.,TRBV5-1,TRBD1,TGCGCCAGCAGCTTGGGGCACAGGGGGCCCTATGGCTACACCTTC,CASSLGHRGPYGYTF
TRBJ2-1,.,TRBV7-2,TRBD2,TGTGCCAGCAGCCCGATGGCGGGGGGGCTATATGAGCAGTTCTTC,CASSPMAGGLYEQFF
TRBJ1-2,.,TRBV2,TRBD1,TGTGCCAGCAACACGGACAGGGGGAACTATGGCTACACCTTC,CASNTDRGNYGYTF
TRBJ1-1,.,TRBV12-3/TRBV12-4,.,TGTGCCAGCAGTCCCCAGGGTTCTGAAGCTTTCTTT,CASSPQGSEAFF
TRBJ1-1,.,TRBV19,.,TGTGCCAGTAAGACGGCCCCTGCGGTGAACACTGAAGCTTTCTTT,CASKTAPAVNTEAFF
TRBJ2-1,.,TRBV19,TRBD2,TGTGCCAGTAGTAATCCCGGCGGGAGGAGCTACAATGAGCAGTTCTTC,CASSNPGGRSYNEQFF
TRBJ1-5,.,TRBV19,.,TGTGCCAGTAGTCCTCGGACAGATAGCAATCAGCCCCAGCATTTT,CASSPRTDSNQPQHF
TRBJ1-2,.,TRBV5-5,.,TGTGCCAGCAGCACCTACGAGGGGGTAGGCTACACCTTC,CASSTYEGVGYTF
TRBJ2-7,.,TRBV7-9,.,TGTGCCAGCAGCTCGAACCGGGACTGGAGAGCCTACGAGCAGTACTTC,CASSSNRDWRAYEQYF
TRBJ1-1,.,TRBV12-3/TRBV12-4,TRBD1,TGTGCCAGCAGTCTCCGGGACAGCACTGAAGCTTTCTTT,CASSLRDSTEAFF
TRBJ2-7,.,TRBV2,.,TGTGCCAGCAGTCTCCTCTACGAGCAGTACTTC,CASSLLYEQYF
TRBJ1-1,.,TRBV10-2,.,TGCGCCAGCAGTGAGGTAAACACTGAAGCTTTCTTT,CASSEVNTEAFF
TRBJ2-2,once,TRBV28,TRBD2,TGTGCCAGCAGTGAGAGACTAGCGGGGGGGGAGCTGTTTTTT,CASSERLAGGELFF
TRBJ2-7,.,TRBV7-8,TRBD1,TGTGCCAGCAGCTTAGGGGACAGGGAGTACTTC,CASSLGDREYF
TRBJ2-7,.,TRBV4-1,TRBD1,TGCGCCAGCAGCCATGACAGGGCCTACGAGCAGTACTTC,CASSHDRAYEQYF
TRBJ2-1,.,TRBV27,TRBD2,TGTGCCAGCAGTTCGGCTAGCGGGAGCAATGAGCAGTTCTTC,CASSSASGSNEQFF
TRBJ2-2,.,TRBV5-1,.,TGCGCCAGCAGCCTCGGGACAATTAGGGGCACCGGGGAGCTGTTTTTT,CASSLGTIRGTGELFF
TRBJ1-6,.,TRBV19,TRBD1,TGTGCCAGTAGTGCCAGGGACAGTAATTCACCCCTCCACTTT,CASSARDSNSPLHF
TRBJ1-2,once,TRBV27,TRBD1,TGTGCCAGCAGTACCGGGACAGGCAGACCAGGTGGCTACACCTTC,CASSTGTGRPGGYTF